The 13 T cell receptor beta chains listed next were all sequenced from one sample in a study of Ad26.COV2.S vaccination and SARS-CoV-2 variants. The method was immunoSEQ multiplex PCR; TCRdb's version includes in-frame clones alone and lacks a portion of them. The sample yields fewer than 400,000 clones, around nine tenths seen once. The treatment is: around 19 received Ad26.COV2.S at low or high dose, single or two shots; about 5 received placebo; per-sample allocation not given. Collection of samples fell on day 63 after the first vaccine or placebo injection. Source: peripheral blood, taken in a trial of Ad26.COV2.S vaccine versus placebo. The source is a person between 18 and 65 years old who received the Ad26.COV2.S COVID-19 vaccine or a placebo.

The chain combines TRBV4-3 with TRBJ2-2; D possibly corresponds to TRBD2 (6 bases). Looked up from germline, CDR1 is LGHNA and CDR2 is YSLEER. The length of the CDR3 is 16 residues. V was cut by 0 bases and J by 5 bases, with 13 bases left in between. The CDR3 here is CASSQDAGTYTGELFF. The CDR3 coding sequence is TGCGCCAGCAGCCAAGATGCCGGGACTTATACCGGGGAGCTGTTTTTT.

The chain carries TRBV30 and TRBJ2-6; the D gene is possibly TRBD1 (6 bases). Trimming left V 8 bases short and J 0 bases short, with 14 bases between. From germline, CDR1 is GTSNPN and CDR2 SVGIG (reference sequence). This CDR3 has 15 amino acids. CDR3 nucleotides: TGTGCCCGATATCCAGGGGACTCTGGGGCCAACGTCCTGACTTTC. This codes for CARYPGDSGANVLTF.

The chain has TRBV4-1 and TRBJ1-1; TRBD1 is a possible D gene (6 bases). The CDR3 totals 16 residues. The ends were cut back, 2 bases at V and 9 bases at J, with 22 bases in the middle. CDR1 and CDR2 from the germline V gene are MGHRA and YSYEKL. CDR3 residues: CASSQTEGQGNAKAFF. The CDR3 nucleotides are TGCGCCAGCAGCCAAACTGAGGGGCAGGGGAACGCTAAAGCTTTCTTT.

The V call is TRBV10-3, the J call TRBJ2-3; the D gene could be TRBD1 or TRBD2 (6 bases each). The CDR3 spans 13 residues. CDR1 is ENHRY and CDR2 is SYGVKD in the germline V gene. V lost 9 bases to trimming and J lost 1 base, with 11 bases between them. CDR3 coding DNA: TGTGCCATTGCAAGGGGGGGCACAGATACGCAGTATTTT. Translating it yields CAIARGGTDTQYF.

A word on this clone: Different DNA sequences within this sample yield the same CDR3. This chain uses TRBV3-1 (or the pseudogene TRBV3-2) with TRBJ2-7, with D uncertain. Germline V CDR1 and CDR2: LGHDT, YNNKEL (reference sequence). Trimming left V 1 base short and J 4 bases short, with 2 bases between. The CDR3 totals 11 residues. The CDR3 sequence is CASSQAYEQYF. CDR3 nucleotides: TGTGCCAGCAGCCAAGCTTACGAGCAGTACTTC.

This sequence joins TRBV4-2 and TRBJ2-5, with D perhaps matching TRBD1 (5 bases). This CDR3 is 13 amino acids long. Trimming took 3 bases from V and 4 from J, leaving 9 bases between them. The germline V gene has CDR1 LGHNA and CDR2 YNFKEQ. Here the CDR3 reads CASSQGLGETQYF. Here the CDR3 DNA reads TGTGCCAGCAGCCAGGGGCTTGGAGAGACCCAGTACTTC.

The V gene is TRBV4-2, the J gene TRBJ2-7; 10 nucleotides line up with TRBD1. The J segment lost 0 bases and the V segment lost 3 bases, leaving 5 bases of the junction unmatched. The CDR3 length is 16 residues. Germline V gives CDR1 LGHNA, CDR2 YNFKEQ. The CDR3, as DNA: TGTGCCAGCAGCCATACCGGGACAGGGGACTCCTACGAGCAGTACTTC. Translated, it gives CASSHTGTGDSYEQYF.

This clone has just one count. The genes are TRBV30 and TRBJ2-2; 8 nucleotides line up with TRBD2. Trimming took 1 base from V and 8 from J; bases not matched to a gene: 6. The germline V gene encodes CDR1 GTSNPN and CDR2 SVGIG (reference sequence). CDR3 size: 14 residues. The CDR3 coding sequence is TGTGCCTGGAGTGGGAGCGGGGGAGGAGGGGAGCTGTTTTTT. Its translation: CAWSGSGGGGELFF.

This clone has only one observation. This chain links TRBV5-1 with TRBJ2-1; possibly TRBD1 or TRBD2 for D (5 bases each). The V end was cut by 0 bases, the J end by 6 bases, with 10 bases between. This CDR3 comprises 14 residues. Germline assignment: CDR1 SGHRS and CDR2 YFSETQ. CDR3 region: CASSLGGPSNEQFF. The CDR3 DNA reads as TGCGCCAGCAGCTTGGGGGGACCCTCCAATGAGCAGTTCTTC.

This chain uses TRBV6-6 with TRBJ2-7; 9 nucleotides match TRBD1. CDR3 size: 15 residues. Germline trimming cut 5 bases from V and 5 bases from J; bases unmatched to any gene: 10. Germline values: CDR1 MNHNY, CDR2 SVGAGI (reference sequence). For the CDR3, the DNA is TGTGCCAGCAGTCTTACCAGGGACAGGGTCCACGAGCAGTACTTC. Encoded protein: CASSLTRDRVHEQYF.

V is TRBV7-6 and J is TRBJ2-7; D might be TRBD1 (8 bases). V gave up 5 bases and J gave up 5 bases, with 22 bases separating them. The CDR3 spans 16 residues. Germline CDR1 reads SGHVS; CDR2 reads FNYEAQ. CDR3 residues: CASSQRGGQVLDEQYF. The CDR3 coding sequence is TGTGCCAGCAGCCAAAGGGGGGGACAGGTCCTCGACGAGCAGTACTTC.

This CDR3 reads CASSVSLLRDRGTSQYF. The CDR3 DNA follows: TGTGCCAGCAGTGTTTCTTTGTTACGGGACAGGGGAACGTCGCAGTACTTC. V gene TRBV6-1 combines with J gene TRBJ2-7; 10 nucleotides line up with TRBD1. The CDR3 loop spans 17 amino acids. J was trimmed by 9 bases and V by 4 bases; bases with no gene match: 18. Germline V lookup: CDR1 MNHNS, CDR2 SASEGT.

The chain uses TRBV15 and TRBJ2-3, with D perhaps matching TRBD2 (5 bases). This CDR3 has 16 residues. V lost 5 bases and J lost 5, with 20 bases in between. Germline V gene lookup returns CDR1 LNHNV and CDR2 YYDKDF (reference sequence). The CDR3 DNA reads TGTGCCACCAGCGAGGGTCATCAGTCGGTCCTAGATACGCAGTATTTT. As protein: CATSEGHQSVLDTQYF.